One and the same sample provided the 30 T cell receptor beta chains below, sequenced in a study of cytomegalovirus exposure and HLA in healthy donors. Profiled with immunoSEQ multiplex PCR; TCRdb holds only in-frame clones, not every one. The sample includes 200,000 or so clones, around four fifths of them seen just once. The specimen sequenced was PBMCs. The source is a man younger than 35 in good health and CMV-seropositive.

This chain uses TRBV15 with TRBJ2-7, with 9 positions matching TRBD2. CDR3 length: 15 residues. Per the germline V gene, CDR1 is LNHNV and CDR2 is YYDKDF (reference sequence). V shed 0 bases and J 6 bases; nucleotides not matched to a gene: 6. Here the CDR3 reads CATSRDPAGGLEQYF. The CDR3 DNA reads TGTGCCACCAGCAGAGATCCCGCGGGGGGGCTCGAGCAGTACTTC.

This chain links TRBV28 with TRBJ1-1; 11 nucleotides agree with TRBD1. Germline values: CDR1 MDHEN, CDR2 SYDVKM. The CDR3 is 17 residues long. V gave up 5 bases and J gave up 1 base; unmatched junction bases: 9. The CDR3 protein is CASSNPEGQGANTEAFF. The CDR3 nucleotides read TGTGCCAGCAGTAACCCAGAAGGACAGGGGGCGAACACTGAAGCTTTCTTT.

The table lists this clone with many counts. The chain recombines TRBV27 with TRBJ2-1, with 7 bases aligning to TRBD1. This CDR3 contains 12 residues. CDR1 MNHEY and CDR2 SMNVEV come from the germline V gene (reference sequence). The V segment lost 4 bases and the J segment 15 bases; nucleotides outside the gene matches: 9. The chain's CDR3 is CASSSDRRRWFF. In nucleotides, the CDR3 is TGTGCCAGCAGTTCGGACAGGCGGCGTTGGTTCTTC.

This clone has just a few counts. The chain uses TRBV30 and TRBJ1-2; a weak D match, TRBD1 (6 bases). The CDR3 has 13 amino acids. Per the germline V gene, CDR1 is GTSNPN and CDR2 is SVGIG (reference sequence). V dropped 3 bases and J dropped 4 bases, with 12 bases sitting between them. The CDR3 reads CAWSAGQPYGYTF. In DNA form, the CDR3 reads TGTGCCTGGAGCGCAGGACAGCCCTATGGCTACACCTTC.

The chain uses TRBV9 and TRBJ2-7, with TRBD2 as a possible D gene (6 bases). The V gene lost 4 bases and the J gene lost 6 bases, with 23 bases spanning the gap. The germline V gene encodes CDR1 SGDLS and CDR2 YYNGEE. The CDR3 spans 16 residues. CDR3 coding DNA: TGTGCCAGCAGCCCATCGGCGCGGACTAACGGCCCCGAGCAGTACTTC. This gives the protein CASSPSARTNGPEQYF. The variable domain in full, with the rest retrieved from reference TRBV9 and TRBJ2-7, is DSGVTQTPKHLITATGQRVTLRCSPRSGDLSVYWYQQSLDQGLQFLIQYYNGEERAKGNILERFSAQQFPDLHSELNLSSLELGDSALYFCASSPSARTNGPEQYFGPGTRLTVT.

The chain is built from TRBV28 and TRBJ1-1, with TRBD1 identical over 7 bases. After removal of 9 bases from V and 5 bases from J, the junction contained 6 bases not matched to a gene. Per the germline V gene, CDR1 is MDHEN and CDR2 is SYDVKM. The CDR3 is made up of 12 amino acids. The CDR3 protein is CASETGSTEAFF. The CDR3 DNA is TGTGCCAGTGAGACAGGGTCGACTGAAGCTTTCTTT.

J is TRBJ2-7 and V is TRBV7-9; perhaps TRBD1 as D (6 bases). Germline V gene sequence: CDR1 SEHNR, CDR2 FQNEAQ (reference sequence). This CDR3 has 14 residues. Trimming left V 4 bases short and J 6 bases short, with 16 bases between. CDR3 coding DNA: TGTGCCAGCAGCTGGGGGCAGGGGATGGGCGAGCAGTACTTC. Its protein is CASSWGQGMGEQYF.

The rearrangement uses TRBV27 and TRBJ1-1; no clear D gene. The CDR3 extends over 14 amino acids. The germline CDR1 and CDR2 sequences are MNHEY and SMNVEV (reference sequence). V shed 4 bases and J shed 1 base, with 10 bases lying between them. CDR3 DNA: TGTGCCAGCAGTTCCCTGACAACGAACACTGAAGCTTTCTTT. Translation: CASSSLTTNTEAFF.

The chain couples TRBV19 to TRBJ2-7; D not certain. V gave up 5 bases and J gave up 6 bases, with 17 bases separating them. This CDR3 spans 14 amino acids. Germline CDR1 LNHDA, CDR2 SQIVND (reference sequence). CDR3 amino acids: CASSVSLKPGEQYF. The CDR3 nucleotides are TGTGCCAGTAGTGTGTCCCTCAAACCAGGCGAGCAGTACTTC.

The rearrangement joins TRBV27 to TRBJ2-1; maybe TRBD1 (5 bases). The CDR3 is made up of 14 amino acids. Trimming shortened V by 6 bases and J by 4 bases, and 13 bases separated the two germline ends. Germline V lookup: CDR1 MNHEY, CDR2 SMNVEV (reference sequence). CDR3 region: CASRRAQGYNEQFF. CDR3 in DNA: TGTGCCAGCAGAAGGGCTCAGGGATACAATGAGCAGTTCTTC.

The V gene is TRBV9, the J gene TRBJ2-7; 10 bases fit TRBD2. The CDR3 sequence is 16 residues long. V lost 0 bases and J lost 4; bases outside the gene matches: 7. Germline CDR1 reads SGDLS; CDR2 reads YYNGEE. The DNA for the CDR3 is TGTGCCAGCAGCGTAGGGGCTAGCGGGAGTTTGTACGAGCAGTACTTC. Its protein is CASSVGASGSLYEQYF. The variable domain in full, completed from reference TRBV9 and TRBJ2-7, reads DSGVTQTPKHLITATGQRVTLRCSPRSGDLSVYWYQQSLDQGLQFLIQYYNGEERAKGNILERFSAQQFPDLHSELNLSSLELGDSALYFCASSVGASGSLYEQYFGPGTRLTVT.

J is TRBJ2-7 and V is TRBV5-4; D ambiguous. V was clipped by 7 bases and J by 4 bases, with 12 bases between them. There are 12 residues in the CDR3. Germline V gene data show CDR1 as SGHNT and CDR2 as YYREEE (reference sequence). In DNA form, the CDR3 reads TGTGCCAGCGCCCGAGCTGAGTACGAGCAGTACTTC. Translating it yields CASARAEYEQYF.

The rearrangement links TRBV9 to TRBJ2-5; 8 nucleotides agree with TRBD2. This CDR3 has 17 residues. Germline V gives CDR1 SGDLS, CDR2 YYNGEE. Losses at the gene ends were 0 bases for V and 1 base for J; bases not matched to a gene: 8. CDR3 in DNA: TGTGCCAGCAGCGTAGGAAATTTCGGGGGGGTCCAAGAGACCCAGTACTTC. It specifies CASSVGNFGGVQETQYF.

V gene TRBV5-1 combines with J gene TRBJ2-5, with D tentatively TRBD2 (6 bases). V lost 0 bases, J lost 4 bases, and 13 bases lay in between. The CDR3 loop spans 15 amino acids. The V gene's germline CDR1 is SGHRS and CDR2 YFSETQ. This CDR3 is CASSLEDGGGETQYF. CDR3 in DNA: TGCGCCAGCAGCTTGGAGGATGGGGGAGGAGAGACCCAGTACTTC.

This chain connects TRBV6-5 to TRBJ2-7; a weak D match, TRBD2 (6 bases). The CDR3 loop spans 12 amino acids. Germline CDR1 is MNHEY and CDR2 is SVGAGI. V lost 7 bases, J lost 11 bases, and 18 bases lay in between. CDR3 residues: CASNPPRGEEYF. The CDR3, as DNA: TGTGCCAGCAATCCTCCCCGAGGGGAGGAGTACTTC.

The J gene is TRBJ2-4, the V gene TRBV5-6; D remains unclear. The ends were cut back, 2 bases at V and 0 bases at J, with 6 bases in the middle. This CDR3 region has 14 residues. Germline lookup yields CDR1 SGHDT and CDR2 YYEEEE. The CDR3 DNA reads TGTGCCAGCAGCTTAACTCTAGCCAAAAACATTCAGTACTTC. Encoded protein: CASSLTLAKNIQYF.

The V gene is TRBV6-1, the J gene TRBJ1-5, with 8 positions matching TRBD1. With 4 bases clipped from V and 16 bases from J, the junction kept 9 bases outside the gene matches. This CDR3 has 12 amino acids. Looked up from germline, CDR1 is MNHNS and CDR2 is SASEGT. The CDR3 is CASSGDGRGQHF. CDR3 coding DNA: TGTGCCAGCAGTGGGGACGGCAGGGGGCAACATTTT.

The chain links TRBV9 to TRBJ2-7; a possible D gene is TRBD2 (5 bases). The CDR3 is made up of 14 amino acids. CDR1 and CDR2 from the germline V gene are SGDLS and YYNGEE. The V and J ends lost 0 bases and 3 bases respectively, with 10 bases between them. The CDR3 spells CASSVAGRDYEQYF. CDR3 nucleotides: TGTGCCAGCAGCGTAGCGGGAAGAGACTACGAGCAGTACTTC.

J is TRBJ1-5 and V is TRBV7-9, with 7 nucleotides matching TRBD1. Looked up from germline, CDR1 is SEHNR and CDR2 is FQNEAQ (reference sequence). V was clipped by 4 bases and J by 0 bases; unmatched bases: 3. There are 15 residues in the CDR3. In nucleotides, the CDR3 is TGTGCCAGCAGCTCCGGGACAGCTAGCAATCAGCCCCAGCATTTT. It specifies CASSSGTASNQPQHF.

The chain employs TRBV7-9 and TRBJ2-1; 14 bases are a match to TRBD2. The CDR3 length is 17 residues. Germline V CDR1 and CDR2: SEHNR, FQNEAQ (reference sequence). V lost 5 bases to trimming and J lost 8 bases; unmatched junction nucleotides: 11. As DNA, the CDR3 is TGTGCCAGCAGCCCTGACCGTCGACTAGCGGGAGGGGATGAGCAGTTCTTC. This gives the protein CASSPDRRLAGGDEQFF.

This clone was detected only once. V is TRBV5-1 and J is TRBJ1-1; 7 bases fit TRBD1. CDR3 length: 15 amino acids. The J segment lost 5 bases and the V segment lost 1 base, leaving 8 bases of the junction unmatched. Germline V lookup: CDR1 SGHRS, CDR2 YFSETQ. The CDR3 region is CASSLFDRVDTEAFF. In DNA, the CDR3 is TGCGCCAGCAGCTTGTTTGACAGGGTCGATACTGAAGCTTTCTTT.

The chain carries TRBV7-8 and TRBJ2-7; TRBD1 agrees at 11 bases. CDR3 size: 13 residues. With 11 bases clipped from V and 7 bases from J, the junction kept 10 bases outside the gene matches. Germline V gene sequence: CDR1 SGHVS, CDR2 FQNEAQ. In DNA form, the CDR3 reads TGTGCCGGAGGACAGGGGGCCTTGAGGGAGCAGTACTTC. It is translated as CAGGQGALREQYF. Supplemented by reference TRBV7-8 and TRBJ2-7, the full variable domain reads GAGVSQSPRYKVAKRGQDVALRCDPISGHVSLFWYQQALGQGPEFLTYFQNEAQLDKSGLPSDRFFAERPEGSVSTLKIQRTQQEDSAVYLCAGGQGALREQYFGPGTRLTVT.

The rearrangement uses TRBV2 and TRBJ2-7; maybe TRBD2 (5 bases). The length of the CDR3 is 12 residues. CDR1 SNHLY and CDR2 FYNNEI come from the germline V gene. Trimming pared 7 bases from V and 2 bases from J, leaving 9 bases between. In nucleotides, the CDR3 is TGTGCCAGCATCCGGGGTGCCTACGAGCAGTACTTC. Its protein is CASIRGAYEQYF.

This clone was recorded only once. The chain combines TRBV28 with TRBJ1-2; TRBD1 aligns across 8 bases. Germline lookup yields CDR1 MDHEN and CDR2 SYDVKM. V trimming: 5 bases; J trimming: 3 bases; junction bases outside the gene matches: 2. The CDR3 is made up of 13 amino acids. CDR3 amino acids: CASSGQGHYGYTF. The CDR3 DNA reads as TGTGCCAGCAGTGGACAGGGTCACTATGGCTACACCTTC.

This clone has ten or more counts. The V gene is TRBV4-2, the J gene TRBJ2-1; 13 bases agree with TRBD2. Germline trimming cut 0 bases from V and 10 bases from J; bases unmatched to any gene: 9. Germline V gives CDR1 LGHNA, CDR2 YNFKEQ. The CDR3 extends over 17 amino acids. The CDR3 loop is CASSQEAWTSGSLEQFF. Written as DNA, the CDR3 is TGTGCCAGCAGCCAAGAAGCGTGGACTAGCGGGAGTTTAGAGCAGTTCTTC.

The rearrangement links TRBV5-6 to TRBJ2-7, with 8 bases identical to TRBD2. Unmatched junction bases numbered 13, after V lost 5 bases and J lost 3 bases. CDR1 is SGHDT, CDR2 YYEEEE, per germline. The CDR3 consists of 16 residues. The CDR3 nucleotides are TGTGCCAGCAGTCGCGTGACTAGCGCCCACGACTACGAGCAGTACTTC. This translates into CASSRVTSAHDYEQYF. Complete variable domain (other parts from reference TRBV5-6 and TRBJ2-7): DAGVTQSPTHLIKTRGQQVTLRCSPKSGHDTVSWYQQALGQGPQFIFQYYEEEERQRGNFPDRFSGHQFPNYSSELNVNALLLGDSALYLCASSRVTSAHDYEQYFGPGTRLTVT.

The V and J genes are TRBV6-5 and TRBJ1-1; D is uncertain. Germline CDR1 is MNHEY and CDR2 is SVGAGI. The CDR3 runs 14 residues. Trimming cost V 5 bases and J 3 bases, with 13 bases left between them. CDR3 sequence: CASSQSGEYTEAFF. DNA for the CDR3: TGTGCCAGCAGTCAATCCGGGGAGTACACTGAAGCTTTCTTT.

The chain combines TRBV7-8 with TRBJ1-5, with 10 nucleotides matching TRBD1. CDR3 length: 15 residues. After removal of 5 bases from V and 2 bases from J, the junction contained 3 bases not matched to a gene. In germline, CDR1 is SGHVS, CDR2 FQNEAQ. CDR3 in amino acids: CASSRQGAGNQPQHF. The CDR3 DNA is TGTGCCAGCAGCCGACAGGGGGCCGGCAATCAGCCCCAGCATTTT. Complete variable domain (other parts from reference TRBV7-8 and TRBJ1-5): GAGVSQSPRYKVAKRGQDVALRCDPISGHVSLFWYQQALGQGPEFLTYFQNEAQLDKSGLPSDRFFAERPEGSVSTLKIQRTQQEDSAVYLCASSRQGAGNQPQHFGDGTRLSIL.

This clone showed up just once. The chain recombines TRBV15 with TRBJ2-1; 12 positions match TRBD2. The germline gives CDR1 LNHNV, CDR2 YYDKDF (reference sequence). This CDR3 has 16 amino acids. V lost 1 base to trimming and J lost 10 bases; unmatched junction nucleotides: 8. CDR3 sequence: CATSRALAGGLYEQFF. CDR3 DNA sequence: TGTGCCACCAGCAGAGCCCTAGCGGGAGGGTTATACGAGCAGTTCTTC.

This clone was seen just once. This chain uses TRBV19 with TRBJ2-7; 9 bases align to TRBD2. The V gene end was trimmed by 11 bases and the J gene end by 7 bases; junction bases not matched to a gene: 9. This CDR3 is built from 12 residues. Germline lookup yields CDR1 LNHDA and CDR2 SQIVND (reference sequence). DNA for the CDR3: TGTGCCGCAGGGACTAGCATTAGGGAGCAGTACTTC. Amino acid sequence: CAAGTSIREQYF.